This record looks at one T cell receptor (beta chain) sequence and its context. This entry comes from a study of technical replicates of blood from a handful of donors. Some clones are missing from TCRdb's copy, which holds only in-frame ones; the method was immunoSEQ multiplex PCR. This table has about 56,000 clones, about 95% appearing once. The specimen was PBMCs. The source is a human donor in good health. Some clones in this sample may be carry-over from other donors' samples.

The CDR3 DNA reads TGTGCCATCAGTGCAACGACAGGGGGAGAAAAACTGTTTTTT. It codes for CAISATTGGEKLFF. The chain uses TRBV10-3 and TRBJ1-4; 9 bases agree with TRBD1. There are 14 residues in the CDR3. The germline V gene has CDR1 ENHRY and CDR2 SYGVKD. After removal of 4 bases from V and 8 bases from J, the junction contained 5 bases not matched to a gene.